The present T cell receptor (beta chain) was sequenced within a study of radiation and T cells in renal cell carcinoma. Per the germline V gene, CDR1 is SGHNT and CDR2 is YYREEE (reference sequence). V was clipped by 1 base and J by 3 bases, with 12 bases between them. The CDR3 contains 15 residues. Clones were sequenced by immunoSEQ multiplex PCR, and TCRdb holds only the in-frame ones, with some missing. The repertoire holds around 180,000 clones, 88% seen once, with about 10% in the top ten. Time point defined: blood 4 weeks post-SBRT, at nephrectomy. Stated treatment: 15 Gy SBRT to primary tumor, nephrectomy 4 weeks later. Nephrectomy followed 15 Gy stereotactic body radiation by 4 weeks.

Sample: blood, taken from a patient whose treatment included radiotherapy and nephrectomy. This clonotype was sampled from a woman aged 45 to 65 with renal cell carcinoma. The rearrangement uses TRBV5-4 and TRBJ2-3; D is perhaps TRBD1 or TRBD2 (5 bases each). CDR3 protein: CASSLRDGATDTQYF. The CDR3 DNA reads TGTGCCAGCAGCTTGCGCGACGGGGCGACAGATACGCAGTATTTT.